The rows below give T cell receptor beta chains drawn from one sample of a study of OX40 agonist ivuxolimab in advanced cancers. Using immunoSEQ multiplex PCR, the repertoire was profiled, and TCRdb retains in-frame clones only, with some absent. The sample has under 80,000 clones; 90% are singletons. This material consisted of CD4+ or CD8+ T cells sorted from blood, taken in a trial of the OX40 agonist ivuxolimab. Receptors were obtained from an adult with an advanced solid tumor such as melanoma, head and neck, liver or kidney cancer. Both conserved end residues are part of each CDR3. Fields, in order: CDR3 DNA, CDR3 protein, J gene, D gene, clone size, V gene. A D gene is named only where the DNA matches it firmly. Some rows have no size entry. The others give once, few or many, or a class for an expanded clone.

TGTGCCTCTTGGGGACTAGCGGGATCCTACGAGCAGTACTTC	CASWGLAGSYEQYF	TRBJ2-7	TRBD2	.	TRBV6-5
TGTGCCAGCACGTTCGGGGGTCACCAGTCGAACACTGAAGCTTTCTTT	CASTFGGHQSNTEAFF	TRBJ1-1	.	.	TRBV28
TGCGCCAGCAGCCACCGACAGGGGGATGAGCAGTTCTTC	CASSHRQGDEQFF	TRBJ2-1	TRBD1	.	TRBV4-3
TGTGCCAGCAGCCAAGATCTTACGAACTCTGGAAACACCATATATTTT	CASSQDLTNSGNTIYF	TRBJ1-3	.	.	TRBV5-4
TGTGCCAGTAGTACGAGGGAATATGGCTACACCTTC	CASSTREYGYTF	TRBJ1-2	.	.	TRBV19
TGTGCCAGTACGCCAGGGAAGGGCTATGGCTACACCTTC	CASTPGKGYGYTF	TRBJ1-2	.	.	TRBV19
TGCAGCGTTGGGGGGAGGGACGAGCAGTACTTC	CSVGGRDEQYF	TRBJ2-7	TRBD2	.	TRBV29-1
TGTGCCAGCAGTTACCGAGGGGCAGTAAATAATTCACCCCTCCACTTT	CASSYRGAVNNSPLHF	TRBJ1-6	.	.	TRBV6-5
TGTGCCAGCAGCTTAGTGAGGGGACCCCTTGGCTACACCTTC	CASSLVRGPLGYTF	TRBJ1-2	.	.	TRBV7-2
TGCGCCAGCAGTCAAATCAGGGCCTCTGGAAACACCATATATTTT	CASSQIRASGNTIYF	TRBJ1-3	.	few	TRBV23-1
TGTGCCAGCCTTACCGGGACTGGCACAGATACGCAGTATTTT	CASLTGTGTDTQYF	TRBJ2-3	.	.	TRBV18
TGTGCCAGCAGCTTAACGCGACAGAGGCAGTACTTC	CASSLTRQRQYF	TRBJ2-7	.	.	TRBV7-6
TGTGCCAGTAGATCACAGGGGGGCACTGAAGCTTTCTTT	CASRSQGGTEAFF	TRBJ1-1	TRBD1	.	TRBV19
TGTGCCAGCAGTTCCGGAGCCTACGAGCAGTACTTC	CASSSGAYEQYF	TRBJ2-7	.	.	TRBV28
TGTGCCAGCAGCCCTGGTGGTTTACTAGCGGGAGTAGGTGGGACAGATACGCAGTATTTT	CASSPGGLLAGVGGTDTQYF	TRBJ2-3	TRBD2	.	TRBV5-4
TGTGCCACCAGCAGAGATCCGGGAGGGGAAAACATTCAGTACTTC	CATSRDPGGENIQYF	TRBJ2-4	TRBD2	.	TRBV15
TGCGCCAGCAGCCACCCCCCTGCGGCTAGGGGAGAGCAGTACTTC	CASSHPPAARGEQYF	TRBJ2-7	.	.	TRBV4-1
TGTGCCGTCAGTTACTACAATGAGCAGTTCTTC	CAVSYYNEQFF	TRBJ2-1	.	.	TRBV10-3
TGTGCCATCAGTGGAGGGGCCGGGGGCGAGAACACTGAAGCTTTCTTT	CAISGGAGGENTEAFF	TRBJ1-1	.	.	TRBV10-3
TGTGCCAGCACCCTTCAGGCCACTGAAGCTTTCTTT	CASTLQATEAFF	TRBJ1-1	.	.	TRBV28
TGTGCCAGCAGCTTAGCGCAGGGACTAGCGGGCGAAGAGACCCAGTACTTC	CASSLAQGLAGEETQYF	TRBJ2-5	TRBD2	.	TRBV7-9
TGTGCCAGCAGCATACAGGGACTTAACTATGGCTACACCTTC	CASSIQGLNYGYTF	TRBJ1-2	.	.	TRBV9
TGTGCCAGCAGCCTCAGCACAGATACGCAGTATTTT	CASSLSTDTQYF	TRBJ2-3	.	once	TRBV7-2
TGTGCCAGCAGTGTCACCAGGGAAGGAGGCTACACCTTC	CASSVTREGGYTF	TRBJ1-2	.	.	TRBV2
TGTGCCAGCAGCTTATCAGGGGATGACATTCAGTACTTC	CASSLSGDDIQYF	TRBJ2-4	.	.	TRBV7-9
TGTGCCAGCAGCTTAAGCGGGGCGAACACCGGGGAGCTGTTTTTT	CASSLSGANTGELFF	TRBJ2-2	TRBD2	.	TRBV7-7
TGTGCCAGCAGTGAACTGGACAGGGAAACAGATACGCAGTATTTT	CASSELDRETDTQYF	TRBJ2-3	TRBD1	.	TRBV25-1
TGTGCCAGCAGCTTAGCCAGGGAAGAGACCCAGTACTTC	CASSLAREETQYF	TRBJ2-5	.	.	TRBV7-2
TGTGCCAGTAGTATGGTTGCAGAGAGCGACGAGCAGTACTTC	CASSMVAESDEQYF	TRBJ2-7	.	.	TRBV19
TGCGCCAGCAGCCCCCTGACATCAACTGAAGCTTTCTTT	CASSPLTSTEAFF	TRBJ1-1	.	once	TRBV5-1
TGTGCCAGCAACAGCGGGGACAGGGGGACTCAGCCCCAGCATTTT	CASNSGDRGTQPQHF	TRBJ1-5	TRBD1	.	TRBV5-5
TGTGCCAGCAGCTTTTACGACTCCCAACGACACCGGGGAGCTGTTTTT	CASSFYDSQRHRGAVF	TRBJ2-2	.	.	TRBV7-7
TGTGCCAGCAGCTCGACCAGGGGGGCCTCCTACGAGCAGTACTTC	CASSSTRGASYEQYF	TRBJ2-7	.	.	TRBV11-3
TGTGCCAGCAGCCGGGACGGGCAAGTGTCAGATACGCAGTATTTT	CASSRDGQVSDTQYF	TRBJ2-3	.	.	TRBV11-3
TGTGCCAGCAGCACCCTTCTAGCGGGCCTCACAGATACGCAGTATTTT	CASSTLLAGLTDTQYF	TRBJ2-3	TRBD2	.	TRBV7-2
TGTGCCAGTTCACCGACTTCCAACTCCTACGAGCAGTACTTC	CASSPTSNSYEQYF	TRBJ2-7	.	.	TRBV19
TGTGCCAGCAGTCAGGGACAGGGCGTCCGCGGGAGCACAGATACGCAGTATTTT	CASSQGQGVRGSTDTQYF	TRBJ2-3	TRBD1	.	TRBV4-2